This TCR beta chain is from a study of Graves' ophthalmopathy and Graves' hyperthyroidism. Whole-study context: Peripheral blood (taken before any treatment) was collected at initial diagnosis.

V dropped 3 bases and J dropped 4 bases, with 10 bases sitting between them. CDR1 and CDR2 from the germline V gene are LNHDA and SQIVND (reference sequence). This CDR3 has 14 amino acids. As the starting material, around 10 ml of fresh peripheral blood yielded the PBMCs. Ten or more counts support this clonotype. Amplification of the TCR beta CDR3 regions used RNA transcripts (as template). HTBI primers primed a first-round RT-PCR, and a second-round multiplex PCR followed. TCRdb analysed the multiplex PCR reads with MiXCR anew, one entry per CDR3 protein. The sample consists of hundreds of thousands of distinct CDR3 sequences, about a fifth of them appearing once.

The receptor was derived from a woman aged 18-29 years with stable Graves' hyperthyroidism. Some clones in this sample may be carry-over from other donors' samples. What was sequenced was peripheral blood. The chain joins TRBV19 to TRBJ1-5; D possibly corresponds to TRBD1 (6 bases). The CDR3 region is CASSIGQRNQPQHF. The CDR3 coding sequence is TGTGCCAGTAGTATCGGACAGAGGAATCAGCCCCAGCATTTT. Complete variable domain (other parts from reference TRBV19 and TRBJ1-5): DGGITQSPKYLFRKEGQNVTLSCEQNLNHDAMYWYRQDPGQGLRLIYYSQIVNDFQKGDIAEGYSVSREKKESFPLTVTSAQKNPTAFYLCASSIGQRNQPQHFGDGTRLSIL.